The sequence of this TCR beta chain was determined in a study of shared clonotypes between healthy human individuals. The CDR3 runs 18 residues. The germline V gene encodes CDR1 MNHEY and CDR2 SMNVEV (reference sequence). The ends were cut back, 4 bases at V and 1 base at J, with 21 bases in the middle. An even split of each subset's genomic DNA across several immunoSEQ plates was performed. Original processing methods: ImmunoSEQ only sent back junction sequences with no quality scores, so filtering was done differently. The table came from immunoSEQ multiplex PCR; TCRdb's copy has only in-frame clones and leaves some out. That table gives V, J and clone size, and the DNA gave D and trimming. The sample records roughly 500,000 clones, about 82% being singletons.

The specimen was PBMCs. V usage is TRBV27 and J usage is TRBJ2-3; no definite D call. The TCR sequence derives from a woman in her thirties or forties in good health. Some clones in this sample may be carry-over from other donors' samples. Written as DNA, the CDR3 is TGTGCCAGCAGTTCCCATATGGACGACGGCGCTGGCACAGATACGCAGTATTTT. This sequence encodes CASSSHMDDGAGTDTQYF.